These 5 T cell receptor beta chains share one sample of origin, sequenced in a study of blood T cell repertoires in COVID-19. The method was immunoSEQ multiplex PCR; TCRdb's version includes in-frame clones alone and lacks a portion of them. The table includes about 170,000 clones, 74% detected once. Specimen: peripheral blood. The receptor set was obtained from a woman of 80 years or more with acute or convalescent COVID-19.

The rearrangement joins TRBV27 to TRBJ1-6; the match to TRBD1 covers 7 bases. Germline lookup yields CDR1 MNHEY and CDR2 SMNVEV (reference sequence). CDR3 size: 14 residues. J was trimmed by 5 bases and V by 5 bases; bases with no gene match: 3. CDR3 region: CASSHQGDNSPLHF. Written as DNA, the CDR3 is TGTGCCAGCAGTCACCAGGGGGATAATTCACCCCTCCACTTT.

The chain links TRBV28 to TRBJ2-7; a weak D match, TRBD2 (6 bases). In germline, CDR1 is MDHEN, CDR2 SYDVKM. With 10 bases removed from V and 1 base from J, the gap between germline ends came to 17 bases. CDR3 length equals 14 residues. In DNA form, the CDR3 reads TGTGCCACCTTGTCGCGGGGCGGGTCCTACGAGCAGTACTTC. This encodes CATLSRGGSYEQYF.

CDR3 in DNA: TGCGCCAGCAGCTTGGGACAGGGGGACACAGATACGCAGTATTTT. The encoded protein is CASSLGQGDTDTQYF. The chain joins TRBV5-1 to TRBJ2-3, with TRBD1 matching over 9 bases. Trimming took 0 bases from V and 2 from J; bases not matched to a gene: 1. From germline, CDR1 is SGHRS and CDR2 YFSETQ. The length of the CDR3 is 15 residues.

This rearrangement joins TRBV2 to TRBJ1-2; 7 positions agree with TRBD1. The J segment lost 13 bases and the V segment lost 7 bases, leaving 12 bases of the junction unmatched. The CDR3 is made up of 12 amino acids. CDR1 is SNHLY, CDR2 FYNNEI, per germline. DNA for the CDR3: TGTGCCAGCACCGGGGACAGCCTCCGGCCCACCTTC. Encoded protein: CASTGDSLRPTF.

This clone has only a few counts. The genes are TRBV19 and TRBJ1-1; 7 positions agree with TRBD1. This CDR3 spans 11 amino acids. CDR1 LNHDA and CDR2 SQIVND come from the germline V gene (reference sequence). J gave up 8 bases and V 7 bases, and 4 bases lay outside the gene matches. Written as DNA, the CDR3 is TGTGCCAGTATGGGACAGAGAGAAGCTTTCTTT. Amino acids: CASMGQREAFF.